The 14 T cell receptor beta chains presented below share a single source sample, sequenced in a study of shared clonotypes between healthy human individuals. Only in-frame clones appear in the TCRdb table, and some are missing; sequencing was by immunoSEQ multiplex PCR. The sample lists about 980,000 clones; over 60% were seen once. The material sequenced was memory CD4+ T cells sorted from blood. Subset denoted: CD45RA-negative fraction. The source is a man between 18 and 35 years old in good health.

V gene TRBV19 combines with J gene TRBJ1-2; D is unresolved. The CDR3 length is 13 residues. V lost 6 bases and J lost 4, with 12 bases in between. Germline lookup yields CDR1 LNHDA and CDR2 SQIVND (reference sequence). DNA of the CDR3: TGTGCCAGTAGCCGCGATCTGGGCTATGGCTACACCTTC. It codes for CASSRDLGYGYTF.

This clone was recorded a few times. The chain uses TRBV28 and TRBJ1-2, with 8 bases lining up with TRBD1. Germline-derived CDR1 and CDR2 are MDHEN and SYDVKM. After removal of 3 bases from V and 8 bases from J, the junction contained 2 bases not matched to a gene. The CDR3 contains 12 residues. Here the CDR3 reads CASSFDRGGYTF. CDR3 sequence (DNA): TGTGCCAGCAGTTTCGACAGGGGCGGCTACACCTTC.

The chain links TRBV5-4 to TRBJ2-5; TRBD1 matches at 10 bases. After removal of 4 bases from V and 2 bases from J, the junction contained 8 bases not matched to a gene. This CDR3 has 16 amino acids. Germline V gives CDR1 SGHNT, CDR2 YYREEE (reference sequence). The CDR3 loop is CASSTPTGGFQETQYF. As DNA, the CDR3 is TGTGCCAGCAGCACTCCGACAGGGGGCTTTCAAGAGACCCAGTACTTC.

This clone appeared a few times. The chain uses TRBV6-5 and TRBJ2-3, with 7 positions matching TRBD2. CDR3 length: 13 amino acids. Germline CDR1 is MNHEY and CDR2 is SVGAGI. V trimming: 4 bases; J trimming: 8 bases; junction bases outside the gene matches: 6. The chain's CDR3 is CASSSVGRGTQYF. DNA of the CDR3: TGTGCCAGCAGTTCCGTGGGGAGGGGTACGCAGTATTTT.

This chain uses TRBV6-6 with TRBJ1-4, with D perhaps matching TRBD1 (6 bases). The CDR3 loop spans 14 amino acids. The V gene lost 3 bases and the J gene lost 7 bases, with 12 bases spanning the gap. Per germline, CDR1 MNHNY and CDR2 SVGAGI (reference sequence). CDR3 residues: CASSYGGNSEKLFF. DNA of the CDR3: TGTGCCAGCAGTTATGGGGGCAATAGTGAAAAACTGTTTTTT.

The chain couples TRBV18 to TRBJ2-1, with 7 bases matching TRBD2. The V gene end was trimmed by 2 bases and the J gene end by 8 bases; junction bases not matched to a gene: 3. This CDR3 has 13 residues. CDR1 and CDR2 from the germline V gene are KGHSH and LQKENI. In DNA, the CDR3 is TGTGCCAGCTCACCAGGGCGGGAGTATGAGCAGTTCTTC. Translated: CASSPGREYEQFF.

The rearrangement links TRBV27 to TRBJ2-1; TRBD2 matches 13 bases. V lost 6 bases, J lost 3 bases, and 2 bases stayed unmatched. Per germline, CDR1 MNHEY and CDR2 SMNVEV (reference sequence). The CDR3 runs to 15 residues. The CDR3 bases are TGTGCCAGCAGGGGGACTAGCGGGAACTACAATGAGCAGTTCTTC. Translated: CASRGTSGNYNEQFF.

The genes are TRBV15 and TRBJ2-7; the match to TRBD2 covers 7 bases. The V gene end was trimmed by 1 base and the J gene end by 0 bases; junction bases not matched to a gene: 12. The germline V gene encodes CDR1 LNHNV and CDR2 YYDKDF (reference sequence). The length of the CDR3 is 18 residues. In DNA form, the CDR3 reads TGTGCCACCAGCAGAGGGGCGGGAGCTACCCAAAGCTCCTACGAGCAGTACTTC. It is translated as CATSRGAGATQSSYEQYF.

As concerns this clone: The sample contains more than one DNA sequence encoding this CDR3. CDR3 nucleotide sequence: TGCGCCAGCAGCTTGGGACCGAGCAATGAGCAGTTCTTC. Translation: CASSLGPSNEQFF. V gene TRBV5-1 combines with J gene TRBJ2-1; D is unclear. The germline V gene encodes CDR1 SGHRS and CDR2 YFSETQ. Trimming took 0 bases from V and 6 from J, leaving 7 bases between them. The CDR3 contains 13 residues.

About this clone itself: Other nucleotide sequences from this sample produce the same CDR3. The gene calls are TRBV7-6 and TRBJ2-2; 11 bases fit TRBD1. Germline V gene sequence: CDR1 SGHVS, CDR2 FNYEAQ. The CDR3 consists of 16 residues. Trimming removed 0 bases from V and 5 bases from J; junction bases left unmatched: 2. As DNA, the CDR3 is TGTGCCAGCAGCTTAGCGGGGACAGGGGGGACCGGGGAGCTGTTTTTT. It translates to CASSLAGTGGTGELFF.

This clone was found a few times. V and J are TRBV7-9 and TRBJ1-3; TRBD1 agrees at 8 bases. The germline CDR1 and CDR2 sequences are SEHNR and FQNEAQ (reference sequence). The J segment lost 5 bases and the V segment lost 3 bases, leaving 9 bases of the junction unmatched. The CDR3 is 16 residues long. The CDR3 is CASSFTTGQGRNTIYF. CDR3 coding DNA: TGTGCCAGCAGCTTTACCACCGGACAGGGTAGAAACACCATATATTTT.

The chain has TRBV6-1 and TRBJ2-7; TRBD1 might be the D (6 bases). This CDR3 is built from 14 residues. V lost 7 bases to trimming and J lost 6 bases, with 19 bases between them. The germline V gene has CDR1 MNHNS and CDR2 SASEGT. The CDR3 loop reads CASTQGDRPPEQYF. DNA for the CDR3: TGTGCCAGCACCCAGGGAGACAGGCCCCCCGAGCAGTACTTC.

The CDR3 loop reads CASSEAYTGELFF. The CDR3 bases are TGCGCCAGCAGTGAGGCCTATACCGGGGAGCTGTTTTTT. The J gene is TRBJ2-2, the V gene TRBV10-1, with D uncertain. V lost 2 bases and J lost 5, with 6 bases in between. The CDR3 runs 13 residues. Germline V lookup: CDR1 WNHNN, CDR2 SYGVQD (reference sequence).

V and J are TRBV5-1 and TRBJ2-1; 7 bases are shared with TRBD2. The CDR3 is 14 residues long. The germline gives CDR1 SGHRS, CDR2 YFSETQ. The ends lost 3 bases at V and 7 bases at J; junction bases unmatched: 7. DNA of the CDR3: TGCGCCAGCAGCTCCAGACTAGCCAGGAATGAGCAGTTCTTC. Its protein product is CASSSRLARNEQFF.